In this sample, the clone carrying this T cell receptor beta chain turned up a few times. The data belong to a study of blood T cell repertoires in COVID-19. Participants were aged roughly 18 to 89 years from around 25 US areas. TCRdb's table, derived via immunoSEQ multiplex PCR, lists solely in-frame clones and lacks some. The sample includes approximately 480,000 clones, around 90% of them seen just once. V shed 0 bases and J 6 bases; nucleotides not matched to a gene: 11. CDR1 is MNHNS, CDR2 SASEGT, per germline. The CDR3 sequence is 16 residues long. This receptor was obtained from a woman under 30 who had recovered from COVID-19. The sequencing sample was made of PBMCs or T cells enriched from blood (not recorded which). V gene TRBV6-1 combines with J gene TRBJ2-7, with 7 bases matching TRBD2. CDR3 DNA: TGTGCCAGCAGTGAAGCTTTCGCCTGGGGGGGAGGCGAGCAGTACTTC. Translated: CASSEAFAWGGGEQYF.